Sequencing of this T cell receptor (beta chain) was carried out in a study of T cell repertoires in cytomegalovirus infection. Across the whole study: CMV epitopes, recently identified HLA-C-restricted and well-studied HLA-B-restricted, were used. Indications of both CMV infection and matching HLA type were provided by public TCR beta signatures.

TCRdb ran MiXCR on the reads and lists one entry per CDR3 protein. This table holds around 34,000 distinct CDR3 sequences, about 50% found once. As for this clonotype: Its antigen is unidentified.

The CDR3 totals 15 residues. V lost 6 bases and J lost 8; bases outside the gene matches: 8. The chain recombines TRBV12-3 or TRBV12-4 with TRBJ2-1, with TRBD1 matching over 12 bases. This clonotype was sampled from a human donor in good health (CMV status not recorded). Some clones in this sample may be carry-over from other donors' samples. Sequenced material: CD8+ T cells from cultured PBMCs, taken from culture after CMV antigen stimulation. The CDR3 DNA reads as TGTGCCAGCAGCCAATGGGACAGGGGGCTTGATGAGCAGTTCTTC. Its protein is CASSQWDRGLDEQFF.